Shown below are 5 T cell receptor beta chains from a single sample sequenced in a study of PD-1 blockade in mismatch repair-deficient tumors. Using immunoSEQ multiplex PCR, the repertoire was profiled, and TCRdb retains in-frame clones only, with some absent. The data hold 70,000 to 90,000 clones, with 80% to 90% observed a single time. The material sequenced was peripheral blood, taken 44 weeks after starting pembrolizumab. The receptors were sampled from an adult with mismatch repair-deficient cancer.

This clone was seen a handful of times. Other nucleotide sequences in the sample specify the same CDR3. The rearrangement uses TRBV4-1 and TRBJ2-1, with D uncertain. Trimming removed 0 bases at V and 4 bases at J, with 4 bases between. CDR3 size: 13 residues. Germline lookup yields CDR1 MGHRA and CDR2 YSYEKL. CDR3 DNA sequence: TGCGCCAGCAGCCAAGACCCTTACAATGAGCAGTTCTTC. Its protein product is CASSQDPYNEQFF.

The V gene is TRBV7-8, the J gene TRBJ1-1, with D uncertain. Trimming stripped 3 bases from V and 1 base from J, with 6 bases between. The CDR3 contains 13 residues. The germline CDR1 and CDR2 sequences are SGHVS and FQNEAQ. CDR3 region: CASSLRANTEAFF. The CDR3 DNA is TGTGCCAGCAGCTTGAGGGCGAACACTGAAGCTTTCTTT.

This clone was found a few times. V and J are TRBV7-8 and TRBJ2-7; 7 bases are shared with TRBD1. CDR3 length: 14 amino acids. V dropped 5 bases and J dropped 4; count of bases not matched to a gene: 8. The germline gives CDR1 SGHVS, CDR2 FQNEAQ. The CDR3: CASSPGTAEYEQYF. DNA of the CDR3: TGTGCCAGCAGCCCCGGGACAGCAGAGTACGAGCAGTACTTC.

This CDR3 reads CASSETGGTKPQHF. Here the CDR3 DNA reads TGTGCCAGCTCAGAAACAGGGGGCACCAAGCCCCAGCATTTT. The gene calls are TRBV18 and TRBJ1-5, with TRBD1 matching 9 bases. The trim removed 5 bases at V and 8 bases at J, leaving 7 bases unmatched. The CDR3 has 14 amino acids. CDR1 and CDR2 (germline): KGHSH, LQKENI.

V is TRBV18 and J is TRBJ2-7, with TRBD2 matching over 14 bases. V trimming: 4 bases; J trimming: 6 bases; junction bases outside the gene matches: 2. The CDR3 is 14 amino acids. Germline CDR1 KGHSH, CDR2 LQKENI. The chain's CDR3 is CASSLGLAGGEQYF. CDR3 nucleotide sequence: TGTGCCAGCTCACTTGGACTAGCGGGAGGCGAGCAGTACTTC.